This section outlines one TCR beta chain sequence together with its context. Antigen: not known. This entry comes from a study of monozygotic twins with inflammatory bowel disease. Reprocessing the 5' RACE reads, TCRdb reports a single entry for every CDR3 protein and omits DNA. The clone table shows more than 300,000 distinct CDR3 sequences, with the ten largest holding over 5%. The CDR3 runs 15 residues. From germline, CDR1 is SGHVS and CDR2 FQNEAQ. Study-wide points: Varying immunosuppressive regimens may have increased patient repertoire variability.

This chain connects TRBV7-8 to TRBJ2-1. This TCR came from a human donor with ulcerative colitis or Crohn's disease, or a healthy co-twin of an affected twin (not recorded which). Source material: blood. CDR3 in amino acids: CASSLQVGMVLVQFF.